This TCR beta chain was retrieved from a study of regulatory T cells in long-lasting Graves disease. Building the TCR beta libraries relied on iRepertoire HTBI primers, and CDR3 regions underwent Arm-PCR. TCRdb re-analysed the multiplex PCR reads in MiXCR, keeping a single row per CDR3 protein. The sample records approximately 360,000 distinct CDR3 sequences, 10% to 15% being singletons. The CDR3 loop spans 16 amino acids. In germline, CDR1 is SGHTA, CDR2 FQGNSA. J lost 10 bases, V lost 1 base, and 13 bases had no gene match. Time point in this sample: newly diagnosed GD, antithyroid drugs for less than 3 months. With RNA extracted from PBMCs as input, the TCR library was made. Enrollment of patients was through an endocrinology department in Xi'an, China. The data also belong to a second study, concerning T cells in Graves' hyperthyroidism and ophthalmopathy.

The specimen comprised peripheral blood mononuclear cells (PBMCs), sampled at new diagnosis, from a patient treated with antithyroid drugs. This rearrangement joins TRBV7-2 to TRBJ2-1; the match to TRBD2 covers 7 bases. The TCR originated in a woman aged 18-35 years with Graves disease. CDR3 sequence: CASSLVGGLTYLEQFF. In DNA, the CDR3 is TGTGCCAGCAGCTTAGTGGGGGGGTTGACTTACCTAGAGCAGTTCTTC.